This T cell receptor beta chain was sequenced for a study of Ad26.COV2.S vaccination and SARS-CoV-2 variants. Study summary: As a participant in COV1001, the donor was in the Ad26.COV2.S trial arm.

Produced via immunoSEQ multiplex PCR; TCRdb's table is partial and in-frame only. The table includes about 350,000 clones, about 88% detected once. Treatment specified: about 20 received Ad26.COV2.S at low or high dose, single or two shots; 5 received placebo; per-sample allocation not given. The samples date from day 63 after the first vaccine or placebo injection. Study observations and caveats: People given the vaccine had a wider spike-specific TCR breadth than placebo recipients did. Marked by substantial breadth, spike-specific CD8+ and CD4+ T cell responses were reportedly seen after vaccination.

V was trimmed by 3 bases and J by 2 bases, leaving 14 bases between them. Germline V lookup: CDR1 MNHNS, CDR2 SASEGT. The CDR3 is 16 residues long. Remarks on this clone: Its antigen is as yet unknown.

The sequence was obtained from a person aged 18-60 years who received the Ad26.COV2.S COVID-19 vaccine or a placebo. The source material was peripheral blood, sampled in a trial of Ad26.COV2.S vaccine versus placebo. V gene TRBV6-1 combines with J gene TRBJ1-3, with D unresolved. The CDR3 here is CASSERTLGPGNTIYF. For the CDR3, the DNA is TGTGCCAGCAGTGAGCGGACTCTTGGACCTGGAAACACCATATATTTT.